This T cell receptor beta chain was observed in a study of blood T cell repertoires in COVID-19. Overall study: T cells, B-cell-depleted T cells, or PBMCs provided the cDNA or gDNA that served as material.

V lost 6 bases, J lost 7 bases, and 2 bases stayed unmatched. This CDR3 region has 11 residues. Germline-derived CDR1 and CDR2 are SEHNR and FQNEAQ (reference sequence). Original methodology: Amplification of reference gene primers was used by the study to estimate nucleated cell counts. Data came from immunoSEQ multiplex PCR; TCRdb stores just in-frame clones and leaves some out. Clone size and the V and J calls come from that table; the DNA yielded D and trimming. The table has 170,000 or so clones, 65% to 90% seen once. This sequence originates from a middle-aged man with active or convalescent COVID-19. The chain has TRBV7-9 and TRBJ1-2; the match to TRBD1 covers 7 bases. Material for sequencing was peripheral blood. CDR3 nucleotide sequence: TGTGCCAGCAGTCGACAGGGTGGCTACACCTTC. Its protein is CASSRQGGYTF.